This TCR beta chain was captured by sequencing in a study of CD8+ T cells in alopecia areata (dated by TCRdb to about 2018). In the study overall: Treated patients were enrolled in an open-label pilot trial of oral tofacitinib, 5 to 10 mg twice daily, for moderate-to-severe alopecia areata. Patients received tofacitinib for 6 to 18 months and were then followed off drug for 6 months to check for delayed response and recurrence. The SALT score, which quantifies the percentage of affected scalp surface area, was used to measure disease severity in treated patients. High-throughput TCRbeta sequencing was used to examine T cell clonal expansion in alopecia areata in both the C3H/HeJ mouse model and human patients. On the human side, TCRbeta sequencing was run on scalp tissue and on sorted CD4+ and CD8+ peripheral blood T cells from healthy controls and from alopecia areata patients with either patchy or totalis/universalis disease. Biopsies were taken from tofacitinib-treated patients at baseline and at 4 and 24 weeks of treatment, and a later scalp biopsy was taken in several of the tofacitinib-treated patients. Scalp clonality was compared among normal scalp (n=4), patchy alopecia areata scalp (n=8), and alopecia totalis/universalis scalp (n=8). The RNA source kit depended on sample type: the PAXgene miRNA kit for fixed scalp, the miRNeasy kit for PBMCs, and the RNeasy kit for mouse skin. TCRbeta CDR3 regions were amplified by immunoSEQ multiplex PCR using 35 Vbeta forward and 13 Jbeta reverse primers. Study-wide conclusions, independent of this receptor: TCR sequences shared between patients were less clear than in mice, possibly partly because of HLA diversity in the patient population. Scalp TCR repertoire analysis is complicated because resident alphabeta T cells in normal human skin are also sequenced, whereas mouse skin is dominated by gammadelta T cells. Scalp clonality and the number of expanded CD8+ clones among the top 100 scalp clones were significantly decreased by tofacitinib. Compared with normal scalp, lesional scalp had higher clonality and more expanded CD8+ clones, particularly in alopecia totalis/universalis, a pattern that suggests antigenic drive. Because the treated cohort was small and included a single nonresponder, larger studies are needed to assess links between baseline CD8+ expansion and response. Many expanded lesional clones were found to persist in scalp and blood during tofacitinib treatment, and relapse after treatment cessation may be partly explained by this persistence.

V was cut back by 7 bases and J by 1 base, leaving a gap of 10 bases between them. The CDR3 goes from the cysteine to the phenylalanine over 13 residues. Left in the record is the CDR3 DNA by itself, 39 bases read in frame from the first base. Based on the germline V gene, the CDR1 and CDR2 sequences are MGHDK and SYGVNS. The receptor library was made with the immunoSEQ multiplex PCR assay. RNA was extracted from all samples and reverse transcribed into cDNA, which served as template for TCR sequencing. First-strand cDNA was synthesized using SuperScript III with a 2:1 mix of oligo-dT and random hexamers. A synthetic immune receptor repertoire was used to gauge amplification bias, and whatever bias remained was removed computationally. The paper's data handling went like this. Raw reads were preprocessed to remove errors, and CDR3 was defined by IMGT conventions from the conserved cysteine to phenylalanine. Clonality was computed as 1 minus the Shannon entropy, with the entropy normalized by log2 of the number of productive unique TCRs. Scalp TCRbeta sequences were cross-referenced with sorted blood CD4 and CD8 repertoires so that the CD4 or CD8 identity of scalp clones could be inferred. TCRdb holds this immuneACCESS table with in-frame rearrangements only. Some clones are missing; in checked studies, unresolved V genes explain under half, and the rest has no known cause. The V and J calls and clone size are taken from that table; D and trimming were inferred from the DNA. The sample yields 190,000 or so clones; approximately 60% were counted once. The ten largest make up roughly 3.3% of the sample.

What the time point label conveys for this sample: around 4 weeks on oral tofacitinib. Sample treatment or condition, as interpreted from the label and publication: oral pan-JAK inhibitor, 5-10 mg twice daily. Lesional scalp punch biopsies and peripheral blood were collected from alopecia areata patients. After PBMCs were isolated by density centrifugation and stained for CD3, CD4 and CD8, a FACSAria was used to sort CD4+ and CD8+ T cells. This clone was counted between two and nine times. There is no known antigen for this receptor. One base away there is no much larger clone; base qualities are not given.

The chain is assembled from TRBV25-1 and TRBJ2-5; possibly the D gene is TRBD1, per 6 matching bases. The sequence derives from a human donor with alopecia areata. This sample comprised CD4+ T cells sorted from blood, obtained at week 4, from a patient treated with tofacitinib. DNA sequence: TGTGCCAGCATGAGGGGGTCCCAAGAGACCCAGTACTTC. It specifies CASMRGSQETQYF.